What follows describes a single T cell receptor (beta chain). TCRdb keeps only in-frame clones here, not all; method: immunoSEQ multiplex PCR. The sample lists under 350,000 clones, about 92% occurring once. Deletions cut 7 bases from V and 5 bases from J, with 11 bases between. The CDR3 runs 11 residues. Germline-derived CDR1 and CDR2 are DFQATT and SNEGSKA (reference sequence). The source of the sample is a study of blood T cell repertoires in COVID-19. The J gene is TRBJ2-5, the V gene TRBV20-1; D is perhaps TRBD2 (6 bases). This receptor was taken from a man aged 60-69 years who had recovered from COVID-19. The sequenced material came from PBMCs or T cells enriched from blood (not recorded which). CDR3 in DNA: TGCAGTGTGGGGGGTCCGGAGACCCAGTACTTC. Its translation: CSVGGPETQYF.